This TCR beta chain originates from a study of blood T cell repertoires in COVID-19. Study details: Acute and convalescent COVID-19 samples came from the United States, Italy and Spain. Nucleic acid was either cDNA or gDNA, and it came from T cells, B-cell-depleted T cells, or PBMCs.

V lost 4 bases and J 1 base, leaving 13 bases between the germline ends. Looked up from germline, CDR1 is MNHEY and CDR2 is SMNVEV (reference sequence). The CDR3 consists of 15 residues. As originally analysed: Amplifying reference gene primers gave estimates of nucleated cell counts. Produced via immunoSEQ multiplex PCR; TCRdb's table is partial and in-frame only. The DNA gave D and trimming, while V, J and clone size come from that table. The table shows just over 150,000 clones, with approximately 80% occurring only once. This chain links TRBV27 with TRBJ1-1; D may be TRBD1 (6 bases). The sequencing input was peripheral blood. The TCR sequence derives from a woman aged 50 to 60 with acute or convalescent COVID-19. CDR3: CASSSLGAGNTEAFF. In nucleotides, the CDR3 is TGTGCCAGCAGTTCGTTGGGGGCTGGGAACACTGAAGCTTTCTTT.